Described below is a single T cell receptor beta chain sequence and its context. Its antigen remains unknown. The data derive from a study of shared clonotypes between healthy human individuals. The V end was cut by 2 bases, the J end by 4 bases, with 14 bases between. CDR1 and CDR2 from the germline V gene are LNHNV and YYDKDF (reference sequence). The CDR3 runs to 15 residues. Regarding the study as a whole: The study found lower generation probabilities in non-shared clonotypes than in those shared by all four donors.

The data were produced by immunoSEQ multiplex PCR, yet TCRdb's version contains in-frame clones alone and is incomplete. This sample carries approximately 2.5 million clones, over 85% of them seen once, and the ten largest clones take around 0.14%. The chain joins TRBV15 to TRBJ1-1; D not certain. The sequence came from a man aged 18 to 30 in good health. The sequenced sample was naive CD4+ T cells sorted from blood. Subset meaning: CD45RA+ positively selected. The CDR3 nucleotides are TGTGCCACCAGCAGAAATCGGGGAATCGGCACTGAAGCTTTCTTT. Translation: CATSRNRGIGTEAFF.